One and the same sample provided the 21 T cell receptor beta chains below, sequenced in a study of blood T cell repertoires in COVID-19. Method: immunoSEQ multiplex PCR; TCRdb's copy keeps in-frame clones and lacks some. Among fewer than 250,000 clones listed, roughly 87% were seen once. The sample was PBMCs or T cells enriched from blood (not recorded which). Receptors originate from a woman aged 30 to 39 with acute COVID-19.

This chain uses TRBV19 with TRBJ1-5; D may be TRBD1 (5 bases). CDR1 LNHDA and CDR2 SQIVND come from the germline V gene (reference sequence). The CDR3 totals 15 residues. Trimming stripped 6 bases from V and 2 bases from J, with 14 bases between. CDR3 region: CASRTEPGGNQPQHF. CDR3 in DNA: TGTGCCAGTAGAACCGAGCCGGGGGGCAATCAGCCCCAGCATTTT.

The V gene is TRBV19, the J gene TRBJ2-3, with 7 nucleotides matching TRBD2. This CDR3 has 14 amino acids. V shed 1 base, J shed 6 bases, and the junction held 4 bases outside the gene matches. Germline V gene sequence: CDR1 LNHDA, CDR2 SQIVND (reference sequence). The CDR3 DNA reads TGTGCCAGTAGTATAGCTGAGGGAGGGGATACGCAGTATTTT. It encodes CASSIAEGGDTQYF.

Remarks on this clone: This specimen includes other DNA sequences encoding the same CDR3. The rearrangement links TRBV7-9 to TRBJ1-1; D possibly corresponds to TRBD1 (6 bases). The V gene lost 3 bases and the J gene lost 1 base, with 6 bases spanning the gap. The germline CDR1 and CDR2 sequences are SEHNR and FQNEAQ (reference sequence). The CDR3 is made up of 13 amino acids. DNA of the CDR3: TGTGCCAGCAGCTTGGGACAGAACACTGAAGCTTTCTTT. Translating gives CASSLGQNTEAFF.

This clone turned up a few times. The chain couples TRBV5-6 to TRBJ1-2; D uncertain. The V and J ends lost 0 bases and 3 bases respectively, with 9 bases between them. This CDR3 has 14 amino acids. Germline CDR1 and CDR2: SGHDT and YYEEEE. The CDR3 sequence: CASSLDSDHYGYTF. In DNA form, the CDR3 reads TGTGCCAGCAGCTTGGATAGTGATCACTATGGCTACACCTTC.

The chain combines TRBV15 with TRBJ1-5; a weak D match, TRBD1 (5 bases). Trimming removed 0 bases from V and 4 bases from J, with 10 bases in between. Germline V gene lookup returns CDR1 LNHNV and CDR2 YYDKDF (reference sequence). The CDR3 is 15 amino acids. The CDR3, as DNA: TGTGCCACCAGCAGAGAGGGTCAGGGAAATCAGCCCCAGCATTTT. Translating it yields CATSREGQGNQPQHF. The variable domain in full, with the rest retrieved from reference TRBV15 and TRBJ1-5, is DAMVIQNPRYQVTQFGKPVTLSCSQTLNHNVMYWYQQKSSQAPKLLFHYYDKDFNNEADTPDNFQSRRPNTSFCFLDIRSPGLGDTAMYLCATSREGQGNQPQHFGDGTRLSIL.

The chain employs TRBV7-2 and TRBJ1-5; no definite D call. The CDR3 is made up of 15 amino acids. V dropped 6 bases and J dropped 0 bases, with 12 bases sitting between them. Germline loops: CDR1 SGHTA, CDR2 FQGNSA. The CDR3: CASSSDGVSNQPQHF. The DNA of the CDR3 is TGTGCCAGCAGTTCGGACGGGGTTAGCAATCAGCCCCAGCATTTT.

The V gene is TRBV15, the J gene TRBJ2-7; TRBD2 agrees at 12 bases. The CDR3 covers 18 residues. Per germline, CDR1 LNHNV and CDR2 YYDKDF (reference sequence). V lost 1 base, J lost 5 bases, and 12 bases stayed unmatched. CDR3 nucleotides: TGTGCCACCAGCAGAGCCTCCTGGGCTAGCGGGGGGGCCAACGAGCAGTACTTC. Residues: CATSRASWASGGANEQYF.

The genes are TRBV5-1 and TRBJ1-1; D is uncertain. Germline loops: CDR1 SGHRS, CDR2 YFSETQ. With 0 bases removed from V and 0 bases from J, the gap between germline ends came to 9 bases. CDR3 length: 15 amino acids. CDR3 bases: TGCGCCAGCAGCTTGGCGAGAGGGATGAACACTGAAGCTTTCTTT. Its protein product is CASSLARGMNTEAFF.

DNA of the CDR3: TGTGCCAGCACCCGGGGGGGCCCAGGAAGCTCCTACGAGCAGTACTTC. Residues: CASTRGGPGSSYEQYF. This chain joins TRBV5-4 and TRBJ2-7, with 8 bases lining up with TRBD2. The germline gives CDR1 SGHNT, CDR2 YYREEE (reference sequence). The CDR3 has 16 amino acids. Trimming removed 6 bases from V and 0 bases from J; junction bases left unmatched: 11.

CDR3 sequence (DNA): TGTGCCAGCAGTGATAGACAGGGGACTGAAGCTTTCTTT. Amino acids: CASSDRQGTEAFF. V usage is TRBV6-1 and J usage is TRBJ1-1, with TRBD1 matching over 8 bases. The CDR3 is 13 amino acids. Per the germline V gene, CDR1 is MNHNS and CDR2 is SASEGT. The trim removed 3 bases at V and 5 bases at J, leaving 2 bases unmatched.

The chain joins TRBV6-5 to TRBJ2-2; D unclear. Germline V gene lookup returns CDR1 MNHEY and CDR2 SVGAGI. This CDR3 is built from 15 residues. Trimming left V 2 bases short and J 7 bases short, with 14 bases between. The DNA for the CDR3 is TGTGCCAGCAGTTACAACCTCGAACCCGGCGGGGAGCTGTTTTTT. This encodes CASSYNLEPGGELFF.

This CDR3 is CASSLGGRPMAFF. The CDR3 nucleotides are TGTGCCAGCAGCTTAGGCGGCCGTCCTATGGCTTTCTTT. This chain uses TRBV11-2 with TRBJ1-1; no clear D. V lost 1 base and J lost 11, with 14 bases in between. The CDR3 loop spans 13 amino acids. The germline CDR1 and CDR2 sequences are SGHAT and FQNNGV.

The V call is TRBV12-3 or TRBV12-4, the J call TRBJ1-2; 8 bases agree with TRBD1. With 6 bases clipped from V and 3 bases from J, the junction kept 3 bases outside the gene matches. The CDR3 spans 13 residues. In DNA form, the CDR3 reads TGTGCCAGCAGGGACAGGGACTACTATGGCTACACCTTC. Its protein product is CASRDRDYYGYTF.

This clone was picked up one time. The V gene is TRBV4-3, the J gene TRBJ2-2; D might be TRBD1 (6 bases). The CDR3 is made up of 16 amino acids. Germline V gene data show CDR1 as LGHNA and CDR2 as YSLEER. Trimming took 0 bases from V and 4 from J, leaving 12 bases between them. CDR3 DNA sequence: TGCGCCAGCAGCCAAGAAGCAGGGGTGACCACCGGGGAGCTGTTTTTT. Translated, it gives CASSQEAGVTTGELFF.

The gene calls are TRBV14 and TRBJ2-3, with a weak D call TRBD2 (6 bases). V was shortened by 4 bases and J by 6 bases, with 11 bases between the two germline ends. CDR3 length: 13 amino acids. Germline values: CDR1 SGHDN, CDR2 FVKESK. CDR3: CASSPPGGDTQYF. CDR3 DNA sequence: TGTGCCAGCAGCCCCCCTGGAGGGGATACGCAGTATTTT.

The CDR3 DNA sequence: TGCAGCGCCGGGACAGGGTTAGAAAAACTGTTTTTT. As protein: CSAGTGLEKLFF. V usage is TRBV29-1 and J usage is TRBJ1-4; TRBD1 matches at 9 bases. Per germline, CDR1 SQVTM and CDR2 ANQGSEA. After removal of 7 bases from V and 8 bases from J, the junction contained 5 bases not matched to a gene. The CDR3 covers 12 residues.

The DNA of the CDR3 is TGTGCCAGCAGTTTGGGCCTAAGCCTCCACTTT. This gives the protein CASSLGLSLHF. This chain uses TRBV12-3 or TRBV12-4 with TRBJ1-6; D is uncertain. V was cut by 3 bases and J by 15 bases, with 9 bases left in between. The CDR3 has 11 residues.

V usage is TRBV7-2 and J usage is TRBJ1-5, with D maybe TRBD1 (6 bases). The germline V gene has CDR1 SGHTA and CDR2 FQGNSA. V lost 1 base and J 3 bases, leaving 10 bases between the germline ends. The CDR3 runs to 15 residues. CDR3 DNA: TGTGCCAGCAGCTTAGTTCGGGACAACAATCAGCCCCAGCATTTT. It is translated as CASSLVRDNNQPQHF.

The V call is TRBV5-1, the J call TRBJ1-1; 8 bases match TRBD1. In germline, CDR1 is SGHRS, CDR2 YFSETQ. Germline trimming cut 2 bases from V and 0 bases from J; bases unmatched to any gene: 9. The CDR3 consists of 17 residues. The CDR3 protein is CASSFRSGGSMNTEAFF. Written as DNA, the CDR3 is TGCGCCAGCAGCTTTAGGTCAGGGGGCTCGATGAACACTGAAGCTTTCTTT.

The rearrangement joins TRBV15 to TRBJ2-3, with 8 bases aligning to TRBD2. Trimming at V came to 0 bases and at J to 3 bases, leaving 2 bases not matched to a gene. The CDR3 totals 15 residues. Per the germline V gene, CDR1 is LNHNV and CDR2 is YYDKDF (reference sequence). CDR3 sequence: CATSREGLVTDTQYF. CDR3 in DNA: TGTGCCACCAGCAGAGAGGGACTAGTAACAGATACGCAGTATTTT.

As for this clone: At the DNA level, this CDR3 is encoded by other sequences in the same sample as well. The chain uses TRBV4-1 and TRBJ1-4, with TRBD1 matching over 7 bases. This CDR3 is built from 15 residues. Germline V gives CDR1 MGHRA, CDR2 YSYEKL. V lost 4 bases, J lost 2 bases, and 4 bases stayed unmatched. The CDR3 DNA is TGCGCCAGCAGCCCTCCGGGACAGACTAATGAAAAACTGTTTTTT. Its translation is CASSPPGQTNEKLFF.